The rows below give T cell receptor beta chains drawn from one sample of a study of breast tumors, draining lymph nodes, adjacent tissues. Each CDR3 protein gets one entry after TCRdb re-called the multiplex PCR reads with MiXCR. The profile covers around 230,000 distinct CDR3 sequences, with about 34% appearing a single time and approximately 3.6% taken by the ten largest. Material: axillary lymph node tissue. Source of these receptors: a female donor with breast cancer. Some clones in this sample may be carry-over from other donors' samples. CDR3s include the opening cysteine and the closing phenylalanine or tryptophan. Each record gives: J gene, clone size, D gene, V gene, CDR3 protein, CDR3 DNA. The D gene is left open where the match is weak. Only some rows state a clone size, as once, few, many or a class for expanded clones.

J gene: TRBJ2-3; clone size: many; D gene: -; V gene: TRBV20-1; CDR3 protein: CSARDLDTQYF; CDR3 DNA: TGCAGTGCTAGAGATCTTGATACGCAGTATTTT
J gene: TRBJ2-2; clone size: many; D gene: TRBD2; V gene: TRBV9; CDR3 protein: CASSYPAGGGRTGELFF; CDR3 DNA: TGTGCCAGCAGCTACCCCGCCGGGGGGGGCCGAACCGGGGAGCTGTTTTTT
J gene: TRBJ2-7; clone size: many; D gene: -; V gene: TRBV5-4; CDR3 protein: CASSSGTQPYEQYF; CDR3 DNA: TGTGCCAGCTCCTCCGGGACTCAGCCCTACGAGCAGTACTTC
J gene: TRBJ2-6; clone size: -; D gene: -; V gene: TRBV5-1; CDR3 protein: CASRAGGAGANVLTF; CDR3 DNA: TGCGCCAGCAGAGCCGGGGGTGCTGGGGCCAACGTCCTGACTTTC
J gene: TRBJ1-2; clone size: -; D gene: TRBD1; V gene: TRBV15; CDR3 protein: CATSRAGTGVYGYTF; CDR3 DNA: TGTGCCACCAGCAGAGCCGGGACAGGAGTCTATGGCTACACCTTC
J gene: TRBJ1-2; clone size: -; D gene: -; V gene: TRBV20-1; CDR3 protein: CSARGGAHGYTF; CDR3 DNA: TGCAGTGCTAGAGGCGGGGCGCATGGCTACACCTTC
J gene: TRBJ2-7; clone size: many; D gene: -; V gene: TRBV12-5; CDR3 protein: CASGHGYEQYF; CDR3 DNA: TGTGCTAGTGGTCACGGTTACGAGCAGTACTTC
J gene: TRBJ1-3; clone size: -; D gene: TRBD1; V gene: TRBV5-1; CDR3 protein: CASSLGGQNTIYF; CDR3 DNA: TGCGCCAGCAGCTTGGGGGGACAGAACACCATATATTTT
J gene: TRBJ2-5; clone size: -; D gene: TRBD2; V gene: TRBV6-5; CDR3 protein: CASSERLAGTVETQYF; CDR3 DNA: TGTGCCAGCAGTGAGAGACTAGCGGGAACCGTGGAGACCCAGTACTTC
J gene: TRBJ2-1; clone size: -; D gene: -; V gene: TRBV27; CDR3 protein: CASSLDYLNEQFF; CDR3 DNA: TGTGCCAGCAGTTTAGACTACTTGAATGAGCAGTTCTTC
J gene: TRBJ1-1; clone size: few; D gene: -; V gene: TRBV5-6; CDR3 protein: CASSFQGIVNTEAFF; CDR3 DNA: TGTGCCAGCAGCTTCCAGGGAATTGTGAACACTGAAGCTTTCTTT
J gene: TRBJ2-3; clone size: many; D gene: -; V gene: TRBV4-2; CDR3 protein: CASSQDTSTDTQYF; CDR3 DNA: TGTGCCAGCAGCCAAGATACTAGCACAGATACGCAGTATTTT
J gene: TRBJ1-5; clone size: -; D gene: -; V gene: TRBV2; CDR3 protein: CASSARQGNDQPQHF; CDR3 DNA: TGTGCCAGCAGTGCCAGGCAGGGTAATGATCAGCCCCAGCATTTT
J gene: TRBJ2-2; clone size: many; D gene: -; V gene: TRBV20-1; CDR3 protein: CSARDNGELFF; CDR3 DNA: TGCAGTGCTAGAGACAACGGGGAGCTGTTTTTT
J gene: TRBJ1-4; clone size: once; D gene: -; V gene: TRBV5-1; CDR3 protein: CASSLGLSSAATNEKLFF; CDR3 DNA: TGCGCCAGCAGCTTGGGACTTTCATCGGCCGCAACTAATGAAAAACTGTTTTTT
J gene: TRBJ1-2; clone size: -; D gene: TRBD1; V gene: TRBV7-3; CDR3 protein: CASSLTHQGAGGYTF; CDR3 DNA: TGTGCCAGCAGCTTGACGCATCAGGGGGCGGGAGGCTACACCTTC
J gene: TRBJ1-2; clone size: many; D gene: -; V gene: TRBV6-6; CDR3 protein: CASSQQAGYGYTF; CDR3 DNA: TGTGCCAGCAGCCAACAGGCGGGCTATGGCTACACCTTC
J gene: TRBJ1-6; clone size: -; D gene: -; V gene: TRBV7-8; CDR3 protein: CASSPRTSGTSPLHF; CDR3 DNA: TGTGCCAGCAGCCCACGGACTAGCGGGACTTCACCCCTCCACTTT
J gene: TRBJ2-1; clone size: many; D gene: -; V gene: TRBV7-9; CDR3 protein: CASSRRDSGFF; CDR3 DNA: TGTGCCAGCAGCCGGCGGGACAGTGGGTTCTTC
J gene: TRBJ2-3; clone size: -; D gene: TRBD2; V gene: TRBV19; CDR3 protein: CASSNIGLAGGPKDTPYF; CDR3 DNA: TGTGCCAGTAGCAACATCGGACTAGCGGGAGGGCCTAAAGATACGCCGTATTTT
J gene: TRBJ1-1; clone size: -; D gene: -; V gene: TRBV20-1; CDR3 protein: CSVVGGQAFF; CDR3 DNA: TGCAGCGTCGTCGGGGGCCAAGCTTTCTTT
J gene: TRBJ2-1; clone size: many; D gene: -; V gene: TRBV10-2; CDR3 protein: CASRKGVGSHNEQFF; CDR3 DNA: TGCGCCAGCAGAAAAGGGGTGGGATCTCACAATGAGCAGTTCTTC
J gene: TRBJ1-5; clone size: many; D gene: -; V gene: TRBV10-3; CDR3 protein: CAISESGGGNQPQHF; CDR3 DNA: TGTGCCATCAGTGAGTCGGGCGGGGGCAATCAGCCCCAGCATTTT
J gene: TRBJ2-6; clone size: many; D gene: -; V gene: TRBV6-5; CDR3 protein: CASSYASVSGANVLTF; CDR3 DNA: TGTGCCAGCAGTTACGCCTCGGTCTCTGGGGCCAACGTCCTGACTTTC
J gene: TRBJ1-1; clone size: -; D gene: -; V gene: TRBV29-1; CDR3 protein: CSVVDRGRGTEAFF; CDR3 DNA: TGCAGCGTTGTCGATCGGGGGCGAGGCACTGAAGCTTTCTTT
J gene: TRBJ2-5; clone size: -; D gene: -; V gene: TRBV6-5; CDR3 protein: CASTATETQYF; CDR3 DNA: TGTGCCAGCACGGCCACAGAGACCCAGTACTTC
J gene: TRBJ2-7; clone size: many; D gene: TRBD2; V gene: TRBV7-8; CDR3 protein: CATGLAGANEQYF; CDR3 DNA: TGTGCCACAGGACTAGCGGGGGCAAACGAGCAGTACTTC
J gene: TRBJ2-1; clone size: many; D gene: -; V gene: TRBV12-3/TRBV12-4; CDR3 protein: CASSLGGGPYEQFF; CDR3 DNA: TGTGCCAGCAGTTTAGGAGGGGGTCCCTATGAGCAGTTCTTC
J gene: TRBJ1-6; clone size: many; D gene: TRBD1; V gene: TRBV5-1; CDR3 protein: CASSSGQGESPLHF; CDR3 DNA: TGCGCCAGCAGCTCCGGACAGGGAGAGTCACCCCTCCACTTT
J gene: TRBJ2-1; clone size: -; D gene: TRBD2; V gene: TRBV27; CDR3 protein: CASSTSGRAIF; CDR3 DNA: TGTGCCAGCAGCACTAGCGGGAGGGCAATCTTC
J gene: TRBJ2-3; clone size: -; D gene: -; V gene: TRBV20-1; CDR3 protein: CSARASADTPYF; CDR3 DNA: TGCAGTGCTAGAGCTAGCGCAGATACGCCGTATTTT
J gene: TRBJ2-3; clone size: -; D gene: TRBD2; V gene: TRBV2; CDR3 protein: CASSVLAGYSTDTQYF; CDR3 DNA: TGTGCCAGCAGTGTTCTAGCGGGCTACTCCACAGATACGCAGTATTTT
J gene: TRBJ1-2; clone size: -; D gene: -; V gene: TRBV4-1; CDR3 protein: CASSQQGTYGYTF; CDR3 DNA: TGCGCCAGCAGCCAACAGGGGACGTATGGCTACACCTTC
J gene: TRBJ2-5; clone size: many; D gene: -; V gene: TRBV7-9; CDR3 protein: CASSSIWPGTWETQYF; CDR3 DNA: TGTGCCAGCAGTTCTATATGGCCGGGTACGTGGGAGACCCAGTACTTC
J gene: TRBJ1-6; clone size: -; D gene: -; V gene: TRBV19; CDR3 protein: CASSIRRGASSPLHF; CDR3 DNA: TGTGCCAGTAGTATTCGACGGGGAGCGAGTTCACCCCTCCACTTT
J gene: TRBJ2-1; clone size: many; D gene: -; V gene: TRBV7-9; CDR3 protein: CASSLAGYSYNEQFF; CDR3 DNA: TGTGCCAGCAGCTTAGCTGGCTACTCCTACAATGAGCAGTTCTTC
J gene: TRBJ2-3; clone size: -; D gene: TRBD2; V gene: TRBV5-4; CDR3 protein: CASSFGLAGGIDTRYF; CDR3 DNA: TGTGCCAGCAGCTTTGGACTAGCGGGGGGTATAGATACGCGGTATTTT
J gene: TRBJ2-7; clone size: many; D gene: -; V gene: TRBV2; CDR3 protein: CASSRLGLDEQYF; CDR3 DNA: TGTGCCAGCAGTCGACTAGGGCTCGACGAGCAGTACTTC
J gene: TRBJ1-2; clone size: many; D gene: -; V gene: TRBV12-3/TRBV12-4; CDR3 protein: CASSLTGGNYGYTF; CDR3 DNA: TGTGCCAGCAGCCTAACCGGGGGAAACTATGGCTACACCTTC
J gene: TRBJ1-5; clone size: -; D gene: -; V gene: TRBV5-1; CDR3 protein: CASSSLAGGVGGVSNQPQHF; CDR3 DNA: TGCGCCAGCAGTTCTTTAGCGGGAGGTGTGGGGGGTGTGAGCAATCAGCCCCAGCATTTT